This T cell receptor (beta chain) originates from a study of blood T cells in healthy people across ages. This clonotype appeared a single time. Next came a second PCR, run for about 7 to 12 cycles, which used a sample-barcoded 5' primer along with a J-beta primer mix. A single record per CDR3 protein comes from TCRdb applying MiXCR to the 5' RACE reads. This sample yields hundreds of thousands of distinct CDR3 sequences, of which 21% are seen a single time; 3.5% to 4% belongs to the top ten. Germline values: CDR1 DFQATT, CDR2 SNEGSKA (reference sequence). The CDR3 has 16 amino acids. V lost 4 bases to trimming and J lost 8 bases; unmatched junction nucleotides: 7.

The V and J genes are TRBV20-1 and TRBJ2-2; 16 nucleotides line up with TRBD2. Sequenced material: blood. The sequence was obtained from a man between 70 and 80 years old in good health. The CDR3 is CSATSGTSGRGGELFF. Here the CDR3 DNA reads TGCAGTGCTACCTCCGGGACTAGCGGGAGGGGTGGGGAGCTGTTTTTT.